Below are 7 T cell receptor beta chains sequenced from a single sample in a study of blood T cell repertoires in COVID-19. Clones were sequenced by immunoSEQ multiplex PCR, and TCRdb holds only the in-frame ones, with some missing. The data contain 350,000 to 450,000 clones, nearly 90% of them singletons. Sequenced material: PBMCs or T cells enriched from blood (not recorded which). The origin of the receptors is a woman aged 18-35 years who had been exposed to COVID-19.

The chain uses TRBV6-6 and TRBJ2-7, with D perhaps TRBD1 (5 bases). Germline V gene data show CDR1 as MNHNY and CDR2 as SVGAGI (reference sequence). CDR3 length: 12 amino acids. Trimming took off 6 bases at V and 3 bases at J, with 9 bases between the two ends. CDR3 sequence (DNA): TGTGCCAGCAGATCCAGGGTCTACGAGCAGTACTTC. Its translation: CASRSRVYEQYF.

The chain carries TRBV18 and TRBJ1-5, with a possible D match to TRBD1 (6 bases). Trimming took 3 bases from V and 5 from J, leaving 14 bases between them. This CDR3 has 15 residues. The germline V gene has CDR1 KGHSH and CDR2 LQKENI. DNA of the CDR3: TGTGCCAGCTCACCCCCTTACCCAGGGGATCAGCCCCAGCATTTT. It specifies CASSPPYPGDQPQHF.

This clone was detected once. V is TRBV2 and J is TRBJ2-1; TRBD2 is a possible D gene (5 bases). This CDR3 has 17 residues. The germline V gene encodes CDR1 SNHLY and CDR2 FYNNEI. V was clipped by 6 bases and J by 0 bases, with 18 bases between them. Written as DNA, the CDR3 is TGTGCCAGCAGCCAAAGTGTGACTACGAGCTCCTACAATGAGCAGTTCTTC. It codes for CASSQSVTTSSYNEQFF. Full variable domain (missing parts from reference TRBV2 and TRBJ2-1): EPEVTQTPSHQVTQMGQEVILRCVPISNHLYFYWYRQILGQKVEFLVSFYNNEISEKSEIFDDQFSVERPDGSNFTLKIRSTKLEDSAMYFCASSQSVTTSSYNEQFFGPGTRLTVL.

This CDR3 is CASRNKNTGELFF. CDR3 sequence (DNA): TGTGCCAGCAGGAACAAGAACACCGGGGAGCTGTTTTTT. The chain is built from TRBV11-3 and TRBJ2-2; D gene ambiguous. With 6 bases removed from V and 1 base from J, the gap between germline ends came to 6 bases. CDR3 size: 13 residues. Per the germline V gene, CDR1 is SGHNT and CDR2 is YENEEA.

This clone was detected once. V is TRBV5-3 and J is TRBJ1-4; a weak D match, TRBD1 (5 bases). TRBV5-3 is marked as an open reading frame, function uncertain. V shed 4 bases and J shed 7 bases, with 17 bases lying between them. This CDR3 has 15 amino acids. CDR3 bases: TGTGCCAGAAGCGGGAACAGGTTACCTGGTGAAAAACTGTTTTTT. Its translation is CARSGNRLPGEKLFF.

This rearrangement joins TRBV10-1 to TRBJ1-2, with 7 bases aligning to TRBD1. This CDR3 is built from 14 residues. Germline assignment: CDR1 WNHNN and CDR2 SYGVQD (reference sequence). J was trimmed by 5 bases and V by 9 bases; bases with no gene match: 12. The CDR3 sequence is CASSSTGYSYGYTF. In nucleotides, the CDR3 is TGCGCCAGTAGTTCGACAGGGTATTCGTATGGCTACACCTTC.

This chain uses TRBV3-1 (or the pseudogene TRBV3-2) with TRBJ2-7; D may be TRBD1 (5 bases). Trimming removed 4 bases from V and 1 base from J, with 11 bases in between. This CDR3 region has 14 residues. Germline assignment: CDR1 LGHDT and CDR2 YNNKEL (reference sequence). This chain's CDR3 is CASSLVDRSYEQYF. CDR3 in DNA: TGTGCCAGCAGCCTTGTCGACAGATCCTACGAGCAGTACTTC.